Included here is one T cell receptor (beta chain) sequence, with context. Its antigen is not known. RNA, once extracted, was reverse transcribed into cDNA for use as the sequencing template. Repertoires were generated with immunoSEQ multiplex PCR, while TCRdb's copy carries only in-frame clones and drops some. Among over 200,000 clones, around 65% were seen once, and the ten largest hold 4% to 5%. The data belong to a study of CD8+ T cells in alopecia areata. About the study: The study gave tofacitinib for 6 to 18 months, then 6 months off drug. Broader study findings: Normal scalp showed lower clonality than lesional scalp, especially alopecia totalis/universalis. Scalp samples also yield sequences from resident alphabeta T cells of normal skin.

CDR1 LGHNA and CDR2 YSLEER come from the germline V gene. The CDR3 totals 15 residues. The V gene lost 0 bases and the J gene lost 8 bases, with 16 bases spanning the gap. Treatment here: oral pan-JAK inhibitor, 5-10 mg twice daily. Specimen: CD4+ T cells sorted from blood, collected at week 4, from a patient treated with tofacitinib. J is TRBJ1-2 and V is TRBV4-3; the D is unclear. The clonotype was recovered from a human donor with alopecia areata. Written as DNA, the CDR3 is TGCGCCAGCAGCCAAGACTCGAATTTTCGAGGGGGCTACACCTTC. This sequence encodes CASSQDSNFRGGYTF.